This T cell receptor beta chain came from a study of regulatory T cells in long-lasting Graves disease. HTBI primers from iRepertoire and Arm-PCR of CDR3 regions yielded the TCR beta libraries. Using its own MiXCR run on the multiplex PCR reads, TCRdb lists one record per CDR3 protein. There are 530,000 or so distinct CDR3 sequences in the sample; about 15% occur only once, and 12% lies in the top ten. Sample time point: newly diagnosed GD, antithyroid drugs for less than 3 months. Isolated PBMC RNA provided the starting material for the TCR library. The germline gives CDR1 ENHRY, CDR2 SYGVKD. This CDR3 is built from 16 residues. The V segment lost 3 bases and the J segment 2 bases; nucleotides outside the gene matches: 4. Separately, the same data were catalogued under a study of T cells in Graves' hyperthyroidism and ophthalmopathy. That source notes: Researchers defined stable Graves' hyperthyroidism as no ophthalmopathy progression within 18 months.

The starting material was peripheral blood mononuclear cells (PBMCs), obtained at new diagnosis, from a patient treated with antithyroid drugs. The clonotype originates from a young man with Graves disease. V is TRBV10-3 and J is TRBJ2-3; 11 nucleotides line up with TRBD2. The CDR3 coding sequence is TGTGCCATCAGTGACCCGGGACTAGCGGACACAGATACGCAGTATTTT. Protein product: CAISDPGLADTDTQYF.